This entry describes one T cell receptor beta chain. Antigen unknown. Trimming took 3 bases from V and 4 from J, leaving 12 bases between them. Germline assignment: CDR1 LNHDA and CDR2 SQIVND (reference sequence). CDR3 length: 14 amino acids. The method was immunoSEQ multiplex PCR; TCRdb's version includes in-frame clones alone and lacks a portion of them. The data show some 30,000 clones, 75% to 90% seen once. The source of the sample is a study of multiple sclerosis patients with progressive multifocal leukoencephalopathy. Study results and caveats: At PML onset, no shared TRBV or TRBJ gene usage was seen. Clones expanded at PML were already present before and during natalizumab.

Time point in this sample: time of PML onset. After about 16 to 60 months on natalizumab, the natalizumab-treated patients developed PML. Every listed patient previously received interferon beta; all PML patients were women. The V gene is TRBV19, the J gene TRBJ1-2; D may be TRBD1 (5 bases). Here the sequenced sample was PBMCs, taken from a patient treated with natalizumab. The receptor's source is a woman aged 25 to 45 with progressive multifocal leukoencephalopathy. The chain's CDR3 is CASSMGRVSYGYTF. In nucleotides, the CDR3 is TGTGCCAGTAGTATGGGCAGGGTGAGCTATGGCTACACCTTC.